This TCR beta chain was captured in a study of T-cell reconstitution after alpha-beta-depleted transplantation in children. This clonotype was counted at least ten times. The antigen is undetermined. Study-level findings and limits: The main origin of T-cell counts and diversity one year after transplant was newly produced T cells. As was reported, about two months after transplant, alpha-beta T cells came from several hundred expanded graft clones. Surviving recipient T cells and intrathymic progenitors accounted for some patients' high TCRbeta diversity at day 60.

A TCRbeta library incorporating unique molecular identifiers was prepared. TCRdb itself ran the PCR reads through MiXCR, one entry per CDR3 protein. The sample has 210,000 or so distinct CDR3 sequences, 9.5% to 13% seen once; the top ten hold 28%. The receptor was derived from a child less than two years old with acute myeloid leukemia, due to receive a stem cell transplant. The source was PBMCs, collected before TCRalphabeta/CD19-depleted stem cell transplant.

CDR3 loop: CASSETGFYEQYF. The DNA for the CDR3 is TGCGCCAGCAGTGAGACAGGGTTCTACGAGCAGTACTTC. This chain links TRBV5-1 with TRBJ2-7, with 7 nucleotides matching TRBD1. Germline V CDR1 and CDR2: SGHRS, YFSETQ. The CDR3 runs to 13 residues. V trimming: 5 bases; J trimming: 3 bases; junction bases outside the gene matches: 5. Drawing the rest from reference TRBV5-1 and TRBJ2-7, the complete variable domain is KAGVTQTPRYLIKTRGQQVTLSCSPISGHRSVSWYQQTPGQGLQFLFEYFSETQRNKGNFPGRFSGRQFSNSRSEMNVSTLELGDSALYLCASSETGFYEQYFGPGTRLTVT.